This T cell receptor beta chain was documented in a study of T cell changes during pregnancy in multiple sclerosis. Generated by immunoSEQ multiplex PCR, the TCRdb table keeps only in-frame clones and is missing some. The sample holds about 39,000 clones, around 93% seen once. This specimen consisted of CD4+ T cells from peripheral blood mononuclear cells, obtained after pregnancy. The receptor was derived from a female donor with multiple sclerosis, enrolled in a pregnancy study.

This chain's CDR3 is CASADSQENYGYTF. In nucleotides, the CDR3 is TGTGCCAGTGCCGACTCTCAAGAGAACTATGGCTACACCTTC. The chain employs TRBV2 and TRBJ1-2; D is ambiguous. Germline assignment: CDR1 SNHLY and CDR2 FYNNEI. The length of the CDR3 is 14 residues. Trimming left V 9 bases short and J 2 bases short, with 16 bases between.